The source of this T cell receptor (beta chain) is a study of cytomegalovirus exposure and HLA in healthy donors. This PCR relied on a set of 60 Vbeta primers and 13 Jbeta primers. Here immunoSEQ multiplex PCR was the method, and the copy in TCRdb shows in-frame clones only, minus some. This sample carries 150,000 to 200,000 clones, about four fifths of them seen once, and the ten largest clones take around 1%. With regard to this clone: Its specificity is unknown.

The length of the CDR3 is 16 residues. Trimming pared 4 bases from V and 3 bases from J, leaving 16 bases between. Study results and limitations: There were under 200 TCR beta chains listed as cytomegalovirus-associated.

The receptor comes from a middle-aged woman in good health and CMV-seronegative. This rearrangement joins TRBV23-1 to TRBJ1-5, with D tentatively TRBD1 (6 bases). TRBV23-1 is assigned to the ORF class and has an uncertain function. The specimen was PBMCs. The CDR3 reads CASSPLVRGANQPQHF. Here the CDR3 DNA reads TGCGCCAGCAGTCCCCTTGTCAGGGGAGCCAATCAGCCCCAGCATTTT.